This record looks at one TCR beta chain sequence and its context. As yet, its antigen is unknown. This sample is part of a study of PD-1 blockade in classical Hodgkin lymphoma. Each patient experienced a relapse that followed autologous stem cell transplantation, and brentuximab vedotin exposure varied. Germline V CDR1 and CDR2: MNHEY, SVGAGI. This CDR3 contains 12 residues. Trimming took 6 bases from V and 6 from J, leaving 8 bases between them. Overall study findings and caveats: Exclusion removed patients who began nivolumab under 1 year after ASCT. By cycle point C4D1, TCR diversity had risen significantly in CD4+ cells (but not CD8+ cells).

Assay used: immunoSEQ multiplex PCR; TCRdb lists only in-frame clones, some missing. The table shows 65,000 to 95,000 clones, with around 86% occurring only once. This material consisted of peripheral blood mononuclear cells (PBMCs), taken at baseline. The chain couples TRBV6-5 to TRBJ2-2; perhaps TRBD2 as D (5 bases). The source of this sequence is a human donor with classical Hodgkin lymphoma. CDR3: CASRLSAGELFF. In DNA, the CDR3 is TGTGCCAGCAGGCTTAGCGCCGGGGAGCTGTTTTTT.